This record looks at one TCR beta chain sequence and its context. Each patient's relapse followed autologous stem cell transplantation, and brentuximab vedotin exposure varied. Purification of CD4+ T cells from thawed PBMCs was achieved by magnetic negative selection. The data originate from a study of PD-1 blockade in classical Hodgkin lymphoma. Produced via immunoSEQ multiplex PCR; TCRdb's table is partial and in-frame only. The sample lists under 8,500 clones; roughly 85% were seen once. The germline CDR1 and CDR2 sequences are SGHTA and FQGNSA. The CDR3 runs 13 residues. Germline trimming cut 5 bases from V and 7 bases from J; bases unmatched to any gene: 3.

This TCR was recovered from a human donor with classical Hodgkin lymphoma. The rearrangement joins TRBV7-2 to TRBJ2-1, with 9 bases aligning to TRBD1. The source was CD4+ T cells from blood, collected at baseline. DNA of the CDR3: TGTGCCAGCAGCGGGGACAGGGTGAATGAGCAGTTCTTC. This translates into CASSGDRVNEQFF. Supplemented by reference TRBV7-2 and TRBJ2-1, the full variable domain reads GAGVSQSPSNKVTEKGKDVELRCDPISGHTALYWYRQSLGQGLEFLIYFQGNSAPDKSGLPSDRFSAERTGGSVSTLTIQRTQQEDSAVYLCASSGDRVNEQFFGPGTRLTVL.